One sample yielded the 32 T cell receptor beta chains listed below, sequenced in a study of cytomegalovirus exposure and HLA in healthy donors. Primers for the PCR totalled 60 Vbeta and 13 Jbeta. The method was immunoSEQ multiplex PCR; TCRdb's version includes in-frame clones alone and lacks a portion of them. The top ten hold 1.6% of the sample, which has approximately 200,000 clones, roughly 80% seen once. Specimen: PBMCs. The receptor set was obtained from a woman under 30 in good health and CMV-seronegative.

In its sample, this clone was seen once. The V call is TRBV6-5, the J call TRBJ1-2; D is unresolved. V was cut by 6 bases and J by 4 bases, with 15 bases left in between. This CDR3 comprises 14 residues. From germline, CDR1 is MNHEY and CDR2 SVGAGI. In DNA, the CDR3 is TGTGCCAGCAGCATCGAACGGGGAGTCTATGGCTACACCTTC. Translated, it gives CASSIERGVYGYTF.

This sequence joins TRBV25-1 and TRBJ2-7, with 11 nucleotides matching TRBD2. The CDR3 is 15 residues long. J lost 2 bases, V lost 4 bases, and 4 bases had no gene match. Germline V lookup: CDR1 MGHDK, CDR2 SYGVNS. The CDR3 sequence is CASSGSSGRAYEQYF. The CDR3 DNA sequence: TGTGCCAGCAGTGGAAGTAGCGGGAGGGCCTACGAGCAGTACTTC.

The CDR3 coding sequence is TGTGCCAGCAAATGGCCTACCGAGGTCTACAATGAGCAGTTCTTC. Its protein product is CASKWPTEVYNEQFF. The gene calls are TRBV6-1 and TRBJ2-1, with D uncertain. The CDR3 is made up of 15 amino acids. Trimming took 7 bases from V and 3 from J, leaving 16 bases between them. CDR1 and CDR2 from the germline V gene are MNHNS and SASEGT.

V usage is TRBV4-3 and J usage is TRBJ1-1, with a possible D match to TRBD1 (5 bases). CDR1 and CDR2 from the germline V gene are LGHNA and YSLEER. V dropped 1 base and J dropped 6 bases, with 18 bases sitting between them. The CDR3 runs 16 residues. CDR3: CASSQAGEVKLSEAFF. The CDR3 DNA follows: TGCGCCAGCAGCCAAGCGGGGGAGGTTAAGTTATCTGAAGCTTTCTTT.

The chain uses TRBV7-9 and TRBJ1-2, with TRBD1 identical over 12 bases. In germline, CDR1 is SEHNR, CDR2 FQNEAQ (reference sequence). The CDR3 has 16 residues. The J segment lost 2 bases and the V segment lost 0 bases, leaving 1 base of the junction unmatched. The CDR3 DNA reads TGTGCCAGCAGCTTAGCGGGGACAGGGGGCAACTATGGCTACACCTTC. It codes for CASSLAGTGGNYGYTF.

V and J are TRBV7-9 and TRBJ2-7; 7 bases are a match to TRBD1. CDR1 and CDR2 from the germline V gene are SEHNR and FQNEAQ (reference sequence). The V gene end was trimmed by 4 bases and the J gene end by 2 bases; junction bases not matched to a gene: 11. This CDR3 is 16 amino acids long. The CDR3: CASSSRGQATPYEQYF. CDR3 sequence (DNA): TGTGCCAGCAGCTCACGAGGACAGGCAACTCCCTACGAGCAGTACTTC.

The rearrangement uses TRBV9 and TRBJ1-6, with D perhaps matching TRBD1 (5 bases). The V end lost 3 bases, the J end lost 1 base, and 14 bases lay between the germline ends. The CDR3 is 17 residues long. CDR1 SGDLS and CDR2 YYNGEE come from the germline V gene. The CDR3, as DNA: TGTGCCAGCAGCGCCCTGGGGGGAGGGTCCTATAATTCACCCCTCCACTTT. Translating gives CASSALGGGSYNSPLHF.

The chain couples TRBV28 to TRBJ2-4; maybe TRBD2 (6 bases). Trimming left V 6 bases short and J 0 bases short, with 21 bases between. The CDR3 has 18 amino acids. Germline CDR1 reads MDHEN; CDR2 reads SYDVKM. The CDR3 is CASRAQGGTLLAKNIQYF. CDR3 bases: TGTGCCAGCAGGGCTCAGGGAGGAACCCTGCTAGCCAAAAACATTCAGTACTTC. Looking up the rest from reference TRBV28 and TRBJ2-4 gives the full variable domain: DVKVTQSSRYLVKRTGEKVFLECVQDMDHENMFWYRQDPGLGLRLIYFSYDVKMKEKGDIPEGYSVSREKKERFSLILESASTNQTSMYLCASRAQGGTLLAKNIQYFGAGTRLSVL.

This clone came up once. This chain links TRBV7-9 with TRBJ2-2; TRBD2 aligns across 13 bases. Germline V gene data show CDR1 as SEHNR and CDR2 as FQNEAQ (reference sequence). The CDR3 runs to 15 residues. The V segment lost 5 bases and the J segment 10 bases; nucleotides outside the gene matches: 7. The CDR3 loop is CASSAGTSGAEELFF. In DNA form, the CDR3 reads TGTGCCAGCAGCGCCGGGACTAGCGGGGCGGAGGAGCTGTTTTTT.

This chain uses TRBV5-6 with TRBJ1-3, with D unclear. The CDR3 runs to 15 residues. Germline V lookup: CDR1 SGHDT, CDR2 YYEEEE. V gave up 0 bases and J gave up 2 bases, with 9 bases separating them. In nucleotides, the CDR3 is TGTGCCAGCAGCTTGGCCACGAGGCCTGGAAACACCATATATTTT. Protein product: CASSLATRPGNTIYF.

The rearrangement uses TRBV4-1 and TRBJ2-5; possible D gene TRBD2, 7 bases. Deletions cut 4 bases from V and 5 bases from J, with 14 bases between. This CDR3 has 14 amino acids. Germline V lookup: CDR1 MGHRA, CDR2 YSYEKL. The CDR3 coding sequence is TGCGCCAGCAGCCTAACGGGGGGCCTGGAGACCCAGTACTTC. Translation: CASSLTGGLETQYF.

The J gene is TRBJ2-5, the V gene TRBV28, with D possibly matching TRBD1 (6 bases). The CDR3 contains 14 residues. Germline loops: CDR1 MDHEN, CDR2 SYDVKM. Trimming removed 5 bases from V and 3 bases from J, with 13 bases in between. The CDR3 spells CASSTKTGKETQYF. The CDR3 nucleotides are TGTGCCAGCAGTACCAAAACAGGGAAAGAGACCCAGTACTTC.

This chain links TRBV5-6 with TRBJ1-5; D is unclear. The length of the CDR3 is 15 residues. Trimming stripped 0 bases from V and 0 bases from J, with 7 bases between. Looked up from germline, CDR1 is SGHDT and CDR2 is YYEEEE. The CDR3 protein is CASSLAANSNQPQHF. CDR3 nucleotide sequence: TGTGCCAGCAGCTTGGCCGCGAATAGCAATCAGCCCCAGCATTTT. The variable domain in full, with the rest retrieved from reference TRBV5-6 and TRBJ1-5, is DAGVTQSPTHLIKTRGQQVTLRCSPKSGHDTVSWYQQALGQGPQFIFQYYEEEERQRGNFPDRFSGHQFPNYSSELNVNALLLGDSALYLCASSLAANSNQPQHFGDGTRLSIL.

This clone has just a few counts. J is TRBJ2-2 and V is TRBV7-6; unclear D gene. The CDR3 loop spans 15 amino acids. Per the germline V gene, CDR1 is SGHVS and CDR2 is FNYEAQ. Trimming pared 5 bases from V and 1 base from J, leaving 11 bases between. CDR3 bases: TGTGCCAGCAGCCCTCTTAGCTGGAACACCGGGGAGCTGTTTTTT. Translation: CASSPLSWNTGELFF.

This clone was found a few times. The chain combines TRBV6-6 with TRBJ1-3, with 8 bases identical to TRBD1. V dropped 9 bases and J dropped 2; count of bases not matched to a gene: 3. The CDR3 is made up of 13 amino acids. Germline assignment: CDR1 MNHNY and CDR2 SVGAGI (reference sequence). The CDR3 DNA is TGTGCCAGTGGACAGGGTGCTGGAAACACCATATATTTT. It specifies CASGQGAGNTIYF.

This chain uses TRBV18 with TRBJ1-5; no firm D call. Deletions cut 8 bases from V and 2 bases from J, with 13 bases between. The CDR3 extends over 14 amino acids. CDR1 KGHSH and CDR2 LQKENI come from the germline V gene. The CDR3 reads CASDDRRGNQPQHF. In DNA form, the CDR3 reads TGTGCCAGCGACGATAGACGGGGCAATCAGCCCCAGCATTTT.

The chain is built from TRBV19 and TRBJ2-1; no clear D gene. The germline gives CDR1 LNHDA, CDR2 SQIVND (reference sequence). The CDR3 spans 13 residues. V shed 3 bases and J shed 6 bases, with 9 bases lying between them. This chain's CDR3 is CASSIPPVNEQFF. The DNA of the CDR3 is TGTGCCAGTAGTATCCCCCCTGTCAATGAGCAGTTCTTC.

The J gene is TRBJ2-5, the V gene TRBV27; D not certain. Germline lookup yields CDR1 MNHEY and CDR2 SMNVEV (reference sequence). V gave up 6 bases and J gave up 3 bases, with 17 bases separating them. This CDR3 has 15 residues. The CDR3 reads CASRGGVGSKETQYF. The CDR3 DNA is TGTGCCAGCAGGGGTGGCGTGGGCTCCAAAGAGACCCAGTACTTC.

The gene calls are TRBV4-2 and TRBJ2-2; 10 bases match TRBD2. The V and J ends lost 2 bases and 9 bases, in that order; junction bases with no gene match: 3. CDR1 and CDR2 (germline): LGHNA, YNFKEQ. The CDR3 is 14 amino acids. The DNA of the CDR3 is TGTGCCAGCAGCCAATCTAGCGGGAGCCGGGAGCTGTTTTTT. Translation: CASSQSSGSRELFF.

The V and J genes are TRBV28 and TRBJ2-7; 7 positions match TRBD1. This CDR3 has 14 amino acids. Per the germline V gene, CDR1 is MDHEN and CDR2 is SYDVKM. With V trimmed by 6 bases and J by 1 base, 6 bases remained unmatched. The chain's CDR3 is CASRPTGDSYEQYF. In DNA form, the CDR3 reads TGTGCCAGCAGGCCAACAGGGGATTCCTACGAGCAGTACTTC.

J is TRBJ1-6 and V is TRBV19; 10 bases agree with TRBD1. The CDR3 runs 13 residues. V gave up 10 bases and J gave up 8 bases; unmatched junction bases: 5. Germline V gives CDR1 LNHDA, CDR2 SQIVND (reference sequence). CDR3 nucleotides: TGTGCCACTCAGGGACAGGGGTATTCACCCCTCCACTTT. Translated, it gives CATQGQGYSPLHF.

The chain uses TRBV28 and TRBJ1-1; D is unresolved. Germline V CDR1 and CDR2: MDHEN, SYDVKM. The V end lost 4 bases, the J end lost 0 bases, and 9 bases lay between the germline ends. The CDR3 spans 14 residues. This CDR3 is CASSSPRVNTEAFF. The CDR3 DNA is TGTGCCAGCAGTTCCCCCCGGGTGAACACTGAAGCTTTCTTT.

The chain carries TRBV6-1 and TRBJ2-7, with D unresolved. Trimming stripped 0 bases from V and 2 bases from J, with 8 bases between. Per the germline V gene, CDR1 is MNHNS and CDR2 is SASEGT. The CDR3 length is 14 residues. The CDR3 DNA reads TGTGCCAGCAGTGAAGCAACTTACGCCTACGAGCAGTACTTC. Its translation: CASSEATYAYEQYF.

The rearrangement uses TRBV4-2 and TRBJ2-3; 11 bases line up with TRBD2. CDR1 and CDR2 (germline): LGHNA, YNFKEQ. This CDR3 region has 16 residues. Unmatched junction bases numbered 6, after V lost 4 bases and J lost 3 bases. CDR3 bases: TGTGCCAGCAGCCCTCTAGCGGGAGGAGGAACAGATACGCAGTATTTT. It codes for CASSPLAGGGTDTQYF.

V is TRBV5-1 and J is TRBJ2-3; 7 bases are a match to TRBD1. Germline lookup yields CDR1 SGHRS and CDR2 YFSETQ. Losses at the gene ends were 0 bases for V and 4 bases for J; bases not matched to a gene: 5. This CDR3 has 15 residues. The DNA for the CDR3 is TGCGCCAGCAGCTTGGTCCAGGGGGTATCAGATACGCAGTATTTT. Its protein is CASSLVQGVSDTQYF.

In its sample, this clone was seen a few times. The chain links TRBV7-9 to TRBJ1-4; 11 bases are shared with TRBD1. Trimming removed 5 bases from V and 0 bases from J; junction bases left unmatched: 8. The CDR3 contains 18 residues. From germline, CDR1 is SEHNR and CDR2 FQNEAQ (reference sequence). CDR3 in amino acids: CASSTPPGQGATNEKLFF. As DNA, the CDR3 is TGTGCCAGCAGCACCCCTCCGGGACAGGGGGCAACTAATGAAAAACTGTTTTTT. The whole variable domain, remainder taken from reference TRBV7-9 and TRBJ1-4, is DTGVSQNPRHKITKRGQNVTFRCDPISEHNRLYWYRQTLGQGPEFLTYFQNEAQLEKSRLLSDRFSAERPKGSFSTLEIQRTEQGDSAMYLCASSTPPGQGATNEKLFFGSGTQLSVL.

V gene TRBV9 combines with J gene TRBJ2-1, with D hard to call. V lost 0 bases and J lost 9, with 13 bases in between. This CDR3 has 14 residues. CDR1 SGDLS and CDR2 YYNGEE come from the germline V gene. CDR3 coding DNA: TGTGCCAGCAGCGTAGATCCCATTAGCAGTGAGCAGTTCTTC. Its protein is CASSVDPISSEQFF.

This chain uses TRBV2 with TRBJ2-3; D gene uncertain. Trimming pared 11 bases from V and 0 bases from J, leaving 15 bases between. The CDR3 runs to 14 residues. The germline gives CDR1 SNHLY, CDR2 FYNNEI. CDR3 protein: CAADGSGSTDTQYF. Here the CDR3 DNA reads TGTGCCGCCGATGGGTCCGGGAGCACAGATACGCAGTATTTT.

This sequence joins TRBV15 and TRBJ1-5; 9 nucleotides agree with TRBD1. Germline V CDR1 and CDR2: LNHNV, YYDKDF (reference sequence). This CDR3 region has 13 residues. With V trimmed by 4 bases and J by 7 bases, 2 bases remained unmatched. The CDR3 DNA reads TGTGCCACCAGCACTGACAGGGGGCAGCCCCAGCATTTT. It yields the protein CATSTDRGQPQHF.

CDR3 DNA: TGTGCCAGCTCACCCCGGGACAGGGGTCAAAAGAACACTGAAGCTTTCTTT. This gives the protein CASSPRDRGQKNTEAFF. The chain joins TRBV18 to TRBJ1-1; TRBD1 agrees at 10 bases. Germline CDR1 is KGHSH and CDR2 is LQKENI. The length of the CDR3 is 17 residues. With 3 bases clipped from V and 1 base from J, the junction kept 8 bases outside the gene matches.

This clone was detected a few times. At one boundary the junction diverges from the germline segment, which might be a read error. In the same sample, other DNA sequences code for this CDR3. The chain recombines TRBV27 with TRBJ1-6; 7 bases line up with TRBD1. The CDR3 is 16 amino acids. Germline assignment: CDR1 MNHEY and CDR2 SMNVEV (reference sequence). The CDR3 nucleotides are TGTGCCAGCAACAATCGACCGGGACAGCTGCATTCCCCCCTCCACTTT. This codes for CASNNRPGQLHSPLHF.

The chain recombines TRBV13 with TRBJ2-7; TRBD1 aligns across 7 bases. After removal of 1 base from V and 9 bases from J, the junction contained 9 bases not matched to a gene. CDR1 PRHDT and CDR2 FYEKMQ come from the germline V gene (reference sequence). This CDR3 has 14 amino acids. CDR3 coding DNA: TGTGCCAGCAGCTTAGAGGCCAGGGGGAATGTGCAGTACTTC. It encodes CASSLEARGNVQYF.